These T cell receptor beta chains were read from a single sample in a study of regulatory T cells in long-lasting Graves disease. MiXCR was run by TCRdb on the multiplex PCR reads, yielding one entry per CDR3 protein. Found here are more than 350,000 distinct CDR3 sequences, 20% to 25% of them singletons; the top ten hold approximately 15%. Sequencing was performed on peripheral blood mononuclear cells (PBMCs), taken when the disease was refractory, from a patient treated with antithyroid drugs. These receptors all stem from a female donor with Graves disease. CDR3s include the opening cysteine and the closing phenylalanine or tryptophan. The D gene is left open where the match is weak. Clone sizes are given selectively: once, few, many, or a class where the clone is expanded.

d_call j_call clone_size v_call cdr3_aa cdr3_nt
NA TRBJ1-6 few TRBV7-9 CASSQGPGGSPLHF TGTGCCAGCAGCCAGGGACCCGGGGGCTCACCCCTCCACTTT
TRBD1 TRBJ1-5 many TRBV15 CATSRTGGDNQPQHF TGTGCCACCAGCAGAACAGGGGGCGATAATCAGCCCCAGCATTTT
TRBD1 TRBJ2-7 few TRBV7-9 CASSTPGQGSHEQYF TGTGCCAGCAGCACCCCGGGACAGGGTTCCCACGAGCAGTACTTC
NA TRBJ2-2 many TRBV19 CASRDRRDTGELFF TGTGCCAGTAGAGATAGGCGGGACACCGGGGAGCTGTTTTTT
TRBD1 TRBJ2-5 NA TRBV9 CASSVGSTGGEELLQYF TGTGCCAGCAGCGTAGGGTCAACAGGGGGCGAAGAACTTCTCCAGTACTTC
TRBD2 TRBJ2-5 NA TRBV30 CAWSVRVSGGGGRETQYF TGTGCCTGGAGTGTACGTGTTAGCGGGGGAGGTGGACGGGAGACCCAGTACTTC
NA TRBJ2-7 NA TRBV15 CATSRDLREGAYEQYF TGTGCCACCAGCAGAGATCTCAGGGAGGGGGCCTACGAGCAGTACTTC
NA TRBJ2-7 many TRBV12-3/TRBV12-4 CASSFGGGKGYEQYF TGTGCCAGCAGTTTTGGAGGGGGGAAGGGGTACGAGCAGTACTTC
TRBD2 TRBJ2-2 few TRBV20-1 CSARDPLAGNTGELFF TGCAGTGCTAGAGATCCCCTAGCGGGTAACACCGGGGAGCTGTTTTTT
NA TRBJ1-2 NA TRBV28 CASSPGTEYGYIF TGCGCCAGCAGTCCCGGGACGGAGTATGGCTACATCTTC
TRBD2 TRBJ2-5 NA TRBV28 CASSFLQGLAGGEVGETQYF TGTGCCAGCAGTTTTCTCCAAGGACTAGCGGGAGGGGAAGTCGGAGAGACCCAGTACTTC
TRBD1 TRBJ2-7 few TRBV24-1 CATSDRTGSSYEQYF TGTGCCACCAGTGATCGGACAGGGAGCTCCTACGAGCAGTACTTC
TRBD2 TRBJ2-7 NA TRBV4-1 CASSQEPAGDAYEQYF TGCGCCAGCAGCCAAGAGCCCGCGGGAGATGCCTACGAGCAGTACTTC
TRBD1 TRBJ2-7 NA TRBV7-9 CASSPRGLEQYF TGTGCCAGCAGCCCTAGGGGGCTCGAGCAGTACTTC
NA TRBJ2-2 NA TRBV4-1 CASRWAGTGELFF TGCGCCAGCAGGTGGGCGGGTACCGGGGAGCTGTTTTTT
NA TRBJ2-5 many TRBV28 CASSLAQETQYF TGCGCCAGCAGCTTGGCCCAAGAGACCCAGTACTTC
TRBD2 TRBJ2-1 NA TRBV7-9 CASRLGGGGMNEQFF TGTGCCAGCAGGCTGGGCGGCGGGGGGATGAATGAGCAGTTCTTC
NA TRBJ2-7 NA TRBV20-1 CSATRDEMEQYF TGCAGTGCCACCCGAGACGAGATGGAGCAGTACTTC
NA TRBJ1-1 NA TRBV20-1 CSARGTSLDAFF TGCAGTGCTAGGGGGACCTCACTGGATGCTTTCTTT
NA TRBJ1-3 many TRBV7-9 CASSSKGNTIYF TGTGCCAGCAGCTCTAAAGGAAACACCATATATTTT
NA TRBJ2-2 few TRBV20-1 CSAKGTWGTSRRTGELFF TGCAGTGCCAAGGGGACGTGGGGGACCTCCCGAAGGACCGGGGAGCTGTTTTTT
NA TRBJ2-5 many TRBV10-2 CASQGQNQETQYF TGCGCCAGCCAGGGGCAAAACCAAGAGACCCAGTACTTC
NA TRBJ2-7 many TRBV10-3 CAISEGLVYEQYF TGTGCCATCAGTGAGGGGCTAGTCTACGAGCAGTACTTC
NA TRBJ1-5 few TRBV15 CEHGIESNQPQHF TGCGAGCACGGGATCGAAAGCAATCAGCCCCAGCATTTT
NA TRBJ2-7 many TRBV2 CASRLTESAYEQYF TGTGCCAGCAGGTTGACCGAGTCTGCCTACGAGCAGTACTTC
NA TRBJ2-5 many TRBV7-8 CASSFPEVAETQYF TGTGCCAGCAGCTTCCCAGAAGTTGCCGAGACCCAGTACTTC
NA TRBJ1-3 few TRBV20-1 CSATPMISGNTIYF TGCAGTGCTACTCCGATGATATCTGGAAACACCATATATTTT
TRBD2 TRBJ2-7 NA TRBV20-1 CSARTSGVNEQYF TGCAGTGCGCGGACAAGCGGGGTGAACGAGCAGTACTTC
TRBD2 TRBJ2-3 NA TRBV10-2 CASSGAGVEADTQYF TGCGCCAGCAGTGGAGCGGGAGTCGAGGCAGATACGCAGTATTTT
NA TRBJ2-7 many TRBV2 CASNMLGSTYEQYF TGTGCCAGCAATATGTTGGGGTCCACCTACGAGCAGTACTTC
TRBD1 TRBJ2-1 few TRBV5-1 CASSDPGTGVYNEQFF TGCGCCAGCAGCGACCCTGGGACAGGGGTATACAATGAGCAGTTCTTC
NA TRBJ1-1 NA TRBV27 CASSLYQGIAEAFF TGTGCCAGCAGTTTATACCAGGGGATCGCTGAAGCTTTCTTT
TRBD1 TRBJ2-1 NA TRBV2 CATHQGANEQFF TGTGCCACGCACCAGGGGGCGAATGAGCAGTTCTTC
NA TRBJ1-2 few TRBV14 CASSQVRDGYTF TGTGCCAGCAGCCAAGTCAGGGACGGCTACACCTTC
NA TRBJ1-1 many TRBV28 CASSFRKNTEAFF TGTGCCAGCAGTTTCAGAAAGAACACTGAAGCTTTCTTT
NA TRBJ1-1 NA TRBV15 CATSRNRENTEAFF TGTGCCACCAGCAGGAACAGGGAGAACACTGAAGCTTTCTTT
NA TRBJ1-2 few TRBV15 CATSRQDFGDGYTF TGTGCCACCAGCAGACAGGATTTTGGGGATGGCTACACCTTC
TRBD1 TRBJ2-7 many TRBV28 CASQDRSPYEQYF TGTGCCAGCCAGGACAGGTCCCCCTACGAGCAGTACTTC